These 4 T cell receptor beta chains share one sample of origin, sequenced in a study of T-cell reconstitution after alpha-beta-depleted transplantation in children. This sample's TCRbeta library carried unique molecular identifier barcodes. TCRdb reprocessed the PCR reads via MiXCR and lists one record per CDR3 protein. The data hold 490,000 or so distinct CDR3 sequences, with roughly an eighth observed a single time. The sequencing used PBMCs from the stem cell graft donor, collected from the stem cell graft. These receptors were collected from a human donor who donated a stem cell graft to a child with combined immunodeficiency.

As DNA, the CDR3 is TGTGCCAGCAGTATGGGAGGGGCCTACTACGAGCAGTACTTC. This gives the protein CASSMGGAYYEQYF. The V and J genes are TRBV12-3 or TRBV12-4 and TRBJ2-7; 7 nucleotides match TRBD2. V lost 5 bases to trimming and J lost 3 bases; unmatched junction nucleotides: 7. The CDR3 runs 14 residues.

This clonotype was counted between two and nine times. The chain employs TRBV7-6 and TRBJ2-5; D perhaps matches TRBD2 (7 bases). The CDR3 is 14 amino acids. Germline V gene lookup returns CDR1 SGHVS and CDR2 FNYEAQ. Trimming left V 5 bases short and J 4 bases short, with 14 bases between. CDR3 coding DNA: TGTGCCAGCAGCACATGGGGGGGCTCAGAGACCCAGTACTTC. This translates into CASSTWGGSETQYF.

This clonotype was seen only a few times. V gene TRBV6-1 combines with J gene TRBJ2-1; D unclear. The CDR3 runs 13 residues. Germline CDR1 reads MNHNS; CDR2 reads SASEGT. V was shortened by 7 bases and J by 8 bases, with 15 bases between the two germline ends. CDR3 in DNA: TGTGCCAGCAAACCCGACTCGAGATATGAGCAGTTCTTC. Amino acid sequence: CASKPDSRYEQFF.

This clonotype was found a few times. V gene TRBV4-3 combines with J gene TRBJ2-7; D perhaps matches TRBD2 (6 bases). Germline V CDR1 and CDR2: LGHNA, YSLEER. This CDR3 region has 16 residues. The V gene lost 0 bases and the J gene lost 4 bases, with 16 bases spanning the gap. The CDR3 is CASSQDLTIGGYEQYF. For the CDR3, the DNA is TGCGCCAGCAGCCAAGATCTTACGATCGGGGGTTACGAGCAGTACTTC.